Shown below are 2 T cell receptor beta chains from a single sample sequenced in a study of shared clonotypes between healthy human individuals. Produced via immunoSEQ multiplex PCR; TCRdb's table is partial and in-frame only. Seen here are approximately 1.4 million clones, roughly 98% observed once, and the top ten hold about 0.45%. Sequenced sample: naive CD4+ T cells sorted from blood. The subset here: CD45RA+ positively selected. Receptor source: a man aged 25-40 years in good health.

Details on this clone: Other nucleotide sequences from this sample produce the same CDR3. CDR3 DNA: TGTGCCAGCAGTTTACGACAGGGTTTATCCTACAATGAGCAGTTCTTC. Amino acid sequence: CASSLRQGLSYNEQFF. The chain links TRBV28 to TRBJ2-1, with 7 positions matching TRBD1. The CDR3 loop spans 16 amino acids. Trimming at V came to 2 bases and at J to 1 base, leaving 5 bases not matched to a gene. Germline V CDR1 and CDR2: MDHEN, SYDVKM.

V usage is TRBV9 and J usage is TRBJ2-4; either TRBD1 or TRBD2 may supply D (5 bases each). The V end was cut by 1 base, the J end by 8 bases, with 19 bases between. Germline assignment: CDR1 SGDLS and CDR2 YYNGEE. The CDR3 runs to 16 residues. The CDR3 loop is CASSVRDGTLNDIQYF. The CDR3 DNA sequence: TGTGCCAGCAGCGTAAGGGATGGGACGCTAAACGACATTCAGTACTTC.